Listed below are T cell receptor beta chains from one sample, sequenced in a study of T cell responses to AZD1222 COVID-19 vaccine. Produced via immunoSEQ multiplex PCR; TCRdb's table is partial and in-frame only. The sample has roughly 100,000 clones, approximately 84% seen once. Sequenced here: peripheral blood, sampled 28 days after the second AZD1222 dose. These receptors were taken from an adult who received the AZD1222 COVID-19 vaccine. CDR3s include the opening cysteine and the closing phenylalanine or tryptophan. The D gene is left open where the match is weak. The listing skips clone size in some rows; elsewhere it reads once, few, many or a size class.

d_call,j_call,clone_size,v_call,cdr3_nt,cdr3_aa
.,TRBJ2-7,.,TRBV18,TGTGCCAGCACCCAGGGAGGGGGCTTAGGCGAGCAGTACTTC,CASTQGGGLGEQYF
.,TRBJ2-2,.,TRBV21-1,TGTGCCAGCCTACCCCCAGACACCGGGGAGCTGTTTTTT,CASLPPDTGELFF
TRBD2,TRBJ2-2,.,TRBV6-2/TRBV6-3,TGTGCCAGCAGCCCTAGCGGGAGAAGGGGGGCCGGGGAGCTGTTTTTT,CASSPSGRRGAGELFF
TRBD1,TRBJ2-1,.,TRBV6-5,TGTGCCAGCAGTTTCCGGGACAGGGTCGGTACTGAGCAGTTCTTC,CASSFRDRVGTEQFF
.,TRBJ1-2,.,TRBV11-2,TGTGCCAGCAGCTTAGAAGGTGCCGCTATGTATGGCTACACCTTC,CASSLEGAAMYGYTF
.,TRBJ1-4,.,TRBV25-1,TGTGCCAGCGGGGCAGGAGGGGGGGAAAAACTGTTTTTT,CASGAGGGEKLFF
.,TRBJ2-3,.,TRBV27,TGTGCCAGCAGTTTGAGGGGGGCAGATACGCAGTATTTT,CASSLRGADTQYF
.,TRBJ1-2,.,TRBV27,TGTGCCAGCAGTTTTCACAGTTCCAACTATGGCTACACCTTC,CASSFHSSNYGYTF
.,TRBJ1-6,.,TRBV6-2/TRBV6-3,TGTGCCAGCAGCCCTCGAGGATTCTTATATAATTCACCCCTCCACTTT,CASSPRGFLYNSPLHF
.,TRBJ1-1,.,TRBV5-8,TGTGCCAGCAGCTTCGGGACACGCTTGAACACTGAAGCTTTCTTT,CASSFGTRLNTEAFF
TRBD1,TRBJ1-2,.,TRBV19,TGTGCCAGTAGTCTGGACAGGGGACGAGGTGGCTACACCTTC,CASSLDRGRGGYTF
.,TRBJ1-6,.,TRBV6-5,TGTGCCAGCAGGAAAAGGGCGGATTATAATTCACCCCTCCACTTT,CASRKRADYNSPLHF
.,TRBJ1-3,.,TRBV2,TGTGCCAGCAGTGATGGGTACCGGCCGGGGCGCGGAAACACCATATATTTT,CASSDGYRPGRGNTIYF
.,TRBJ1-5,.,TRBV6-5,TGTGCCAGCAGTCCCCTCCGGGAGGGAGGTCAGCCCCAGCATTTT,CASSPLREGGQPQHF
.,TRBJ1-6,.,TRBV27,TGTGCCAGCAGTTTATTTTCGGGGTTTTCACCCCTCCACTTT,CASSLFSGFSPLHF
.,TRBJ2-5,.,TRBV6-5,TGTGCCAGCAGTCCAGGACAGCAAGGGGCCTGGGCCCAGTACTTC,CASSPGQQGAWAQYF
.,TRBJ1-3,.,TRBV2,TGTGCCACCACACGCCAAAACACCATATATTTT,CATTRQNTIYF
TRBD1,TRBJ1-2,few,TRBV6-5,TGTGCCAGCAGGGCCCCGGGACAGGGCTATGGCTACACCTTC,CASRAPGQGYGYTF
.,TRBJ1-1,.,TRBV19,TGTGCCAGTAGTATTAATTGGGCCGTGGACACTGAAGCTTTCTTT,CASSINWAVDTEAFF
.,TRBJ1-4,.,TRBV5-1,TGCGCCAGCAGCTTGGTGGTGGCAGCAACTAATGAAAAACTGTTTTTT,CASSLVVAATNEKLFF
.,TRBJ1-1,.,TRBV4-2,TGTGCCAGCAGCCATCTGGGGAATGAAGCTTTCTTT,CASSHLGNEAFF
.,TRBJ2-1,.,TRBV18,TGTGCCAGCTCACCAAGGAGCGAGGGCGACTATGAGCAGTTCTTC,CASSPRSEGDYEQFF
.,TRBJ1-5,.,TRBV5-6,TGTGCCAGCAGCTCCTCCAGGTACCCCTATCAGCCCCAGCATTTT,CASSSSRYPYQPQHF
TRBD1,TRBJ1-4,.,TRBV27,TGTGCCAGCAGCCTTCTACCGGGACAGCGAACTGAAAAACTGTTTTTT,CASSLLPGQRTEKLFF
.,TRBJ2-7,.,TRBV7-8,TGTGCCAGCAGCTTAGGACTTGACTACTACGAGCAGTACTTC,CASSLGLDYYEQYF
.,TRBJ1-3,.,TRBV19,TGTGCCAGTCGAGGACAACCCTCTGGAAACACCATATATTTT,CASRGQPSGNTIYF
TRBD1,TRBJ2-3,once,TRBV7-3,TGTGCCAGCAGCCCACAGGGGGCGCAGGGAGATACGCAGTATTTT,CASSPQGAQGDTQYF
.,TRBJ1-6,.,TRBV5-1,TGCGCCAGCAGCTTGAGGACAGATAATAATTCACCCCTCCACTTT,CASSLRTDNNSPLHF
.,TRBJ2-1,.,TRBV7-9,TGTGCCAGCAGCTTAGGCCCAGCAGATGAGCAGTTCTTC,CASSLGPADEQFF
TRBD1,TRBJ1-4,.,TRBV29-1,TGCAGCGTTGAAGATCGGAACAGGGGGCAGGGTGAAAAACTGTTTTTT,CSVEDRNRGQGEKLFF
.,TRBJ1-2,.,TRBV7-2,TGTGCCAGCAGCTCTTTGATCGACTATGGCTACACCTTC,CASSSLIDYGYTF
.,TRBJ1-6,few,TRBV3-1/TRBV3-2,TGTGCCAGCAGCCAAGTTCGGCAGGGCTCACCCCTCCACTTT,CASSQVRQGSPLHF
.,TRBJ1-1,few,TRBV12-3/TRBV12-4,TGTGCCAGCAGCAAAGGGGCTAACACTGAAGCTTTCTTT,CASSKGANTEAFF
.,TRBJ2-7,once,TRBV18,TGTGCCAGCTCACGTGGGGTCGGGACCAGGGATCAGATAGACTACGAGCAGTACTTC,CASSRGVGTRDQIDYEQYF
.,TRBJ2-7,once,TRBV13,TGTGCCAGCAGCTCTGGGGGGTCCTACGAGCAGTACTTC,CASSSGGSYEQYF
.,TRBJ2-5,.,TRBV7-2,TGTGCCAGCAGCTTAGCGCGTCTAAACCAAGAGACCCAGTACTTC,CASSLARLNQETQYF
.,TRBJ2-7,once,TRBV11-2,TGTGCCAGCAGCTTAGCGTTGGGGGCGCGAGAGCAGTACTTC,CASSLALGAREQYF
.,TRBJ2-1,.,TRBV29-1,TGCAGCGTCTACCCGGGCCCAACCAGTGAGCAGTTCTTC,CSVYPGPTSEQFF
TRBD2,TRBJ2-1,.,TRBV9,TGTGCCAGCAGCGATAAACGGACTAGCGGGTCCTACAATGAGCAGTTCTTC,CASSDKRTSGSYNEQFF
TRBD1,TRBJ2-3,.,TRBV28,TGTGCCAGCAGTTTCGTGGGGACAGGGGGTGCAGATACGCAGTATTTT,CASSFVGTGGADTQYF
.,TRBJ1-5,once,TRBV19,TGTGCCAGTATGAACGGGAAAGGGGCCCAGATTGATCAGCCCCAGCATTTT,CASMNGKGAQIDQPQHF
TRBD2,TRBJ2-1,.,TRBV2,TGTGCCAGCACCATAGCGGGGGGGTCTTACAATGAGCAGTTCTTC,CASTIAGGSYNEQFF
TRBD2,TRBJ2-1,.,TRBV3-1/TRBV3-2,TGTGCCAGCAGCCAACACCGGAGACTAGCGGGGGCAGAGCAGTTCTTC,CASSQHRRLAGAEQFF
TRBD1,TRBJ1-2,.,TRBV2,TGTGCCAGCAACCGGGACAGAGCTCCTAAGGCCTATGGCTACACCTTC,CASNRDRAPKAYGYTF
TRBD1,TRBJ1-5,.,TRBV6-7,TGTGCCAGCCGACTGGACACAGGGGGTAGCAATCAGCCCCAGCATTTT,CASRLDTGGSNQPQHF